The 23 T cell receptor beta chains reported below all come from one sample, sequenced in a study of blood T cell repertoires in COVID-19. Repertoires were generated with immunoSEQ multiplex PCR, while TCRdb's copy carries only in-frame clones and drops some. The data contain approximately 150,000 clones, about 89% of them seen just once; the ten biggest clones take up roughly a sixth. Material for sequencing was peripheral blood. The receptors here all came from a man over 45 with active or convalescent COVID-19.

This clone was observed once. CDR3 amino acids: CASSPPGLAGRLAKNIQYF. In DNA form, the CDR3 reads TGTGCCAGCAGCCCCCCTGGGCTAGCGGGGCGACTAGCCAAAAACATTCAGTACTTC. This chain joins TRBV27 and TRBJ2-4; TRBD2 aligns across 9 bases. CDR1 MNHEY and CDR2 SMNVEV come from the germline V gene (reference sequence). The CDR3 loop spans 19 amino acids. V shed 6 bases and J 0 bases; nucleotides not matched to a gene: 15.

The J gene is TRBJ2-7, the V gene TRBV10-3, with 9 bases matching TRBD1. Germline loops: CDR1 ENHRY, CDR2 SYGVKD. The CDR3 contains 15 residues. V lost 0 bases, J lost 9 bases, and 9 bases stayed unmatched. In DNA, the CDR3 is TGTGCCATCAGTGAGTCGGGACAGGGAATTAGTACGCAGTACTTC. Its protein is CAISESGQGISTQYF.

The rearrangement uses TRBV5-1 and TRBJ1-2; D might be TRBD1 (6 bases). The V end lost 2 bases, the J end lost 6 bases, and 11 bases lay between the germline ends. The CDR3 loop spans 13 amino acids. Per germline, CDR1 SGHRS and CDR2 YFSETQ. CDR3 sequence: CASSFRPGDGYTF. CDR3 bases: TGCGCCAGCAGCTTTCGGCCAGGGGATGGCTACACCTTC.

This rearrangement joins TRBV7-6 to TRBJ2-3; possibly TRBD1 for D (6 bases). The germline CDR1 and CDR2 sequences are SGHVS and FNYEAQ. The CDR3 length is 14 residues. Trimming took 1 base from V and 9 from J, leaving 14 bases between them. The CDR3 sequence: CASSLGGPSPTQYF. The CDR3, as DNA: TGTGCCAGCAGCTTAGGGGGGCCATCTCCCACGCAGTATTTT. Full variable domain (outside the CDR3, taken from reference TRBV7-6 and TRBJ2-3): GAGVSQSPRYKVTKRGQDVALRCDPISGHVSLYWYRQALGQGPEFLTYFNYEAQQDKSGLPNDRFSAERPEGSISTLTIQRTEQRDSAMYRCASSLGGPSPTQYFGPGTRLTVL.

CDR3 in amino acids: CAWSVRDRAFEKLFF. DNA of the CDR3: TGTGCCTGGAGTGTCCGGGACAGGGCTTTCGAAAAACTGTTTTTT. The chain carries TRBV30 and TRBJ1-4, with 9 bases fitting TRBD1. Germline V gene sequence: CDR1 GTSNPN, CDR2 SVGIG (reference sequence). The ends lost 0 bases at V and 8 bases at J; junction bases unmatched: 7. The CDR3 extends over 15 amino acids.

The V gene is TRBV6-1, the J gene TRBJ1-2, with a possible D match to TRBD1 (6 bases). Germline values: CDR1 MNHNS, CDR2 SASEGT. V lost 0 bases and J 8 bases, leaving 13 bases between the germline ends. This CDR3 is 14 amino acids long. The chain's CDR3 is CASSEAGGRRGYTF. Here the CDR3 DNA reads TGTGCCAGCAGTGAAGCGGGGGGGCGAAGGGGCTACACCTTC.

This chain uses TRBV28 with TRBJ1-5, with a possible D match to TRBD1 (5 bases). CDR1 and CDR2 from the germline V gene are MDHEN and SYDVKM. This CDR3 is built from 13 residues. V was clipped by 11 bases and J by 4 bases, with 15 bases between them. The CDR3: CAHDGGWNQPQHF. CDR3 bases: TGTGCCCACGACGGGGGTTGGAATCAGCCCCAGCATTTT.

V and J are TRBV6-2 or TRBV6-3 and TRBJ2-1; TRBD2 matches 12 bases. V lost 6 bases, J lost 4 bases, and 7 bases stayed unmatched. This CDR3 is built from 16 residues. The V gene's germline CDR1 is MNHEY and CDR2 SVGEGT. DNA of the CDR3: TGTGCCAGCAGCCAACTAGCGGGGGGCGAGTACAATGAGCAGTTCTTC. It codes for CASSQLAGGEYNEQFF.

The chain has TRBV6-5 and TRBJ2-4, with TRBD2 matching over 11 bases. Germline CDR1 is MNHEY and CDR2 is SVGAGI. V shed 6 bases, J shed 12 bases, and the junction held 7 bases outside the gene matches. The CDR3 contains 13 residues. CDR3 residues: CASRTSGTGPQYF. CDR3 nucleotide sequence: TGTGCCAGCAGGACTAGCGGGACTGGGCCTCAGTACTTC.

The rearrangement links TRBV7-2 to TRBJ1-2; D possibly corresponds to TRBD1 (6 bases). The CDR3 has 17 residues. CDR1 and CDR2 from the germline V gene are SGHTA and FQGNSA. The V and J ends lost 5 bases and 8 bases respectively, with 27 bases between them. The CDR3 DNA follows: TGTGCCAGCAGCCAGCAGATTTATCAGGGGTATAGAAGCGGCTACACCTTC. Translated, it gives CASSQQIYQGYRSGYTF.

This chain uses TRBV3-1 (or the pseudogene TRBV3-2) with TRBJ1-6; 7 bases map to TRBD1. Germline lookup yields CDR1 LGHDT and CDR2 YNNKEL (reference sequence). The CDR3 has 15 amino acids. With V trimmed by 2 bases and J by 7 bases, 5 bases remained unmatched. Here the CDR3 DNA reads TGTGCCAGCAGCCAATACAGGACAGGCAATTCACCCCTCCACTTT. As protein: CASSQYRTGNSPLHF.

V is TRBV9 and J is TRBJ2-7, with a tentative D call TRBD1 (6 bases). With 3 bases removed from V and 6 bases from J, the gap between germline ends came to 16 bases. The CDR3 length is 14 residues. The germline V gene encodes CDR1 SGDLS and CDR2 YYNGEE. This CDR3 is CASSERTVPAEQYF. CDR3 bases: TGTGCCAGCAGCGAAAGGACAGTACCGGCCGAGCAGTACTTC.

V gene TRBV5-5 combines with J gene TRBJ2-2; D uncertain. From germline, CDR1 is SGHKS and CDR2 YYEKEE (reference sequence). CDR3 length equals 15 residues. V shed 0 bases and J shed 1 base, with 7 bases lying between them. CDR3: CASSLAAVNTGELFF. The DNA for the CDR3 is TGTGCCAGCAGCTTGGCTGCGGTGAACACCGGGGAGCTGTTTTTT.

The chain carries TRBV6-5 and TRBJ2-2; TRBD1 agrees at 10 bases. Germline CDR1 and CDR2: MNHEY and SVGAGI. The CDR3 sequence is 14 residues long. After removal of 6 bases from V and 6 bases from J, the junction contained 4 bases not matched to a gene. CDR3 sequence: CASSRTGGPGELFF. In DNA, the CDR3 is TGTGCCAGCAGCCGGACAGGGGGGCCCGGGGAGCTGTTTTTT.

The chain combines TRBV28 with TRBJ1-2; TRBD1 agrees at 10 bases. V dropped 5 bases and J dropped 5; count of bases not matched to a gene: 8. The CDR3 has 15 residues. Germline-derived CDR1 and CDR2 are MDHEN and SYDVKM. The CDR3, as DNA: TGTGCCAGCAGTCCTCGGACAGGGGGTGATTATGGCTACACCTTC. Translating gives CASSPRTGGDYGYTF.

The chain joins TRBV2 to TRBJ1-1; TRBD1 aligns across 7 bases. CDR1 is SNHLY, CDR2 FYNNEI, per germline. This CDR3 is 15 amino acids long. Losses at the gene ends were 1 base for V and 4 bases for J; bases not matched to a gene: 6. The chain's CDR3 is CASSEVSRGRTEAFF. The CDR3 bases are TGTGCCAGCAGTGAAGTTTCTAGGGGGCGCACTGAAGCTTTCTTT.

A single count supports this clone. The chain uses TRBV6-5 and TRBJ1-4, with 7 positions matching TRBD1. Germline CDR1 reads MNHEY; CDR2 reads SVGAGI. After removal of 5 bases from V and 5 bases from J, the junction contained 8 bases not matched to a gene. This CDR3 has 15 amino acids. CDR3 sequence: CASSPGTVRNEKLFF. The CDR3 DNA sequence: TGTGCCAGCAGTCCTGGGACAGTCAGAAATGAAAAACTGTTTTTT.

The V gene is TRBV5-1, the J gene TRBJ2-1; 7 bases are a match to TRBD1. The CDR3 spans 15 residues. Germline V gene sequence: CDR1 SGHRS, CDR2 YFSETQ. The trim removed 1 base at V and 6 bases at J, leaving 7 bases unmatched. The CDR3 here is CASSLLTGSVNEQFF. CDR3 in DNA: TGCGCCAGCAGCTTGCTGACAGGGTCCGTCAATGAGCAGTTCTTC.

The chain carries TRBV2 and TRBJ2-1; 9 nucleotides line up with TRBD1. CDR1 is SNHLY and CDR2 is FYNNEI in the germline V gene. The CDR3 loop spans 15 amino acids. V trimming: 7 bases; J trimming: 2 bases; junction bases outside the gene matches: 6. The chain's CDR3 is CASTSGTGTYNEQFF. In DNA, the CDR3 is TGTGCCAGCACGAGTGGGACAGGGACCTACAATGAGCAGTTCTTC.

The genes are TRBV25-1 and TRBJ1-2, with TRBD1 matching over 7 bases. Per germline, CDR1 MGHDK and CDR2 SYGVNS. The V and J ends lost 6 bases and 7 bases, in that order; junction bases with no gene match: 11. The CDR3 is 14 amino acids. The CDR3 is CASSWEGGVRGYTF. CDR3 nucleotide sequence: TGTGCCAGCAGCTGGGAAGGGGGCGTTCGTGGCTACACCTTC.

This sequence joins TRBV7-8 and TRBJ2-3; TRBD2 agrees at 7 bases. The CDR3 loop spans 16 amino acids. Trimming took 3 bases from V and 0 from J; bases not matched to a gene: 6. Germline lookup yields CDR1 SGHVS and CDR2 FQNEAQ. The DNA of the CDR3 is TGTGCCAGCAGCTTGCTAACTAGCGCTAGCACAGATACGCAGTATTTT. This translates into CASSLLTSASTDTQYF.

For the CDR3, the DNA is TGCGCCAGCAGCCCGACAAGAGGCACAGATACGCAGTATTTT. This sequence encodes CASSPTRGTDTQYF. This rearrangement joins TRBV5-1 to TRBJ2-3; D gene unclear. V lost 4 bases and J lost 1, with 10 bases in between. This CDR3 is 14 amino acids long. Germline-derived CDR1 and CDR2 are SGHRS and YFSETQ.

The V call is TRBV2, the J call TRBJ1-3, with D possibly TRBD1 on 5 matching bases. This CDR3 is 14 amino acids long. From germline, CDR1 is SNHLY and CDR2 FYNNEI. V dropped 5 bases and J dropped 4 bases, with 12 bases sitting between them. CDR3 sequence (DNA): TGTGCCAGCAGTAATACCCGACAGGGAAACACCATATATTTT. Translated: CASSNTRQGNTIYF.